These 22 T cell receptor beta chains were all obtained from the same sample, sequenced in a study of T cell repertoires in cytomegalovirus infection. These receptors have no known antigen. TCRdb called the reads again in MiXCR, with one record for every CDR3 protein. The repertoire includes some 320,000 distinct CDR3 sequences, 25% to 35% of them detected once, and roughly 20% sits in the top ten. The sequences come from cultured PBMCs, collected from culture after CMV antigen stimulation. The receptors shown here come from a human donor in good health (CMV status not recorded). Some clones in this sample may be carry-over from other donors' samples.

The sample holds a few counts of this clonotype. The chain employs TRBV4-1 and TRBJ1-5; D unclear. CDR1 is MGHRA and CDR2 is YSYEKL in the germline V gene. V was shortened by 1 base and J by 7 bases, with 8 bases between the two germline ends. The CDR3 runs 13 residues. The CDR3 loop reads CASSQVVSQPQHF. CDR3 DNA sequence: TGCGCCAGCAGCCAAGTTGTGTCGCAGCCCCAGCATTTT.

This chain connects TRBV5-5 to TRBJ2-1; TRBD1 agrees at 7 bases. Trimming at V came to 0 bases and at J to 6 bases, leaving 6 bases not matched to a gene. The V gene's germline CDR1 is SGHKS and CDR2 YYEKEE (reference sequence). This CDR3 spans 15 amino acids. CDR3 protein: CASSLGTGASNEQFF. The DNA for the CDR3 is TGTGCCAGCAGCTTGGGGACAGGAGCGTCCAATGAGCAGTTCTTC.

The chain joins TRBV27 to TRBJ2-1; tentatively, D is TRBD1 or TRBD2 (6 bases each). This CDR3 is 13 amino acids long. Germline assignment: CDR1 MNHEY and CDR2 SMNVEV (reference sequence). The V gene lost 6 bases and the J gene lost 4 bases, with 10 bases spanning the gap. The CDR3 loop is CASRRGAYNEQFF. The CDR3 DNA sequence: TGTGCCAGCAGGAGGGGGGCATACAATGAGCAGTTCTTC.

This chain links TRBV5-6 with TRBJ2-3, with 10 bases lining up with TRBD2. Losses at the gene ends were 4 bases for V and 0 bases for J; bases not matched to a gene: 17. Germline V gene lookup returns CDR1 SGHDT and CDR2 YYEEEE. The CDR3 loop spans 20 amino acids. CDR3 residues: CASSDLLPGLAFTSTDTQYF. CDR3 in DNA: TGTGCCAGCAGCGACCTTTTACCGGGACTAGCGTTCACAAGCACAGATACGCAGTATTTT.

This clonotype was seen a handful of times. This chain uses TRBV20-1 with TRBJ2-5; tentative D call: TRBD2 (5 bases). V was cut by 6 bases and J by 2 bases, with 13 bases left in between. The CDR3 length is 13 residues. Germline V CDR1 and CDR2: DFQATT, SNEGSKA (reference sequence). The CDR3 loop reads CSAGGAGQETQYF. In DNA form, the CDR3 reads TGCAGTGCCGGAGGTGCAGGACAAGAGACCCAGTACTTC.

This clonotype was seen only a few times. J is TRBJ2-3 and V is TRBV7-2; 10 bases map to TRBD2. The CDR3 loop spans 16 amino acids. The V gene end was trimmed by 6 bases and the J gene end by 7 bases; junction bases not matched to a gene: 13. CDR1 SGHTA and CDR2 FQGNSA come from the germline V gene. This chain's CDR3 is CASRNSGSSGGHTQYF. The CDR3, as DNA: TGTGCCAGCAGAAATAGCGGCTCTAGCGGGGGCCATACGCAGTATTTT.

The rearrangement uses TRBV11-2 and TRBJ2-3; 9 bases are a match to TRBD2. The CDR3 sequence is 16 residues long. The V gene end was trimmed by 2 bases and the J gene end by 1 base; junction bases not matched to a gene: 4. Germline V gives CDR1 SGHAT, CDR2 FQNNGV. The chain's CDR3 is CASSLTSGRRTDTQYF. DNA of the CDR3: TGTGCCAGCAGCTTAACTAGCGGGCGACGCACAGATACGCAGTATTTT.

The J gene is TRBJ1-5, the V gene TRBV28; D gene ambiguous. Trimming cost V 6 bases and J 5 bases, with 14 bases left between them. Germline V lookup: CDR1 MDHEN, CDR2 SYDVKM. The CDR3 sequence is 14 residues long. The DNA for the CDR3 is TGTGCCAGCAGCGGGAGTGCGGGGTATCAGCCCCAGCATTTT. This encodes CASSGSAGYQPQHF. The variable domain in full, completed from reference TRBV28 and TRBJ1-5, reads DVKVTQSSRYLVKRTGEKVFLECVQDMDHENMFWYRQDPGLGLRLIYFSYDVKMKEKGDIPEGYSVSREKKERFSLILESASTNQTSMYLCASSGSAGYQPQHFGDGTRLSIL.

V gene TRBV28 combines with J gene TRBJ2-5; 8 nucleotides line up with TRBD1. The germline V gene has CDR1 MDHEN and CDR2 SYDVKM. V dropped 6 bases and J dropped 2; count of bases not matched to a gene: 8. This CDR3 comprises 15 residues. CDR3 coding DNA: TGTGCCAGCAGGCCTAGGACAGGGCGTCAAGAGACCCAGTACTTC. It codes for CASRPRTGRQETQYF.

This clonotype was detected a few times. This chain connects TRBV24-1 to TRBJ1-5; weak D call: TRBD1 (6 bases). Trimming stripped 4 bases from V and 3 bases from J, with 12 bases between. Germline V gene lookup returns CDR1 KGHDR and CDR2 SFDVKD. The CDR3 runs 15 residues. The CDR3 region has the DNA TGTGCCACCAGTGAACCGGGACATTTCAATCAGCCCCAGCATTTT. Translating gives CATSEPGHFNQPQHF.

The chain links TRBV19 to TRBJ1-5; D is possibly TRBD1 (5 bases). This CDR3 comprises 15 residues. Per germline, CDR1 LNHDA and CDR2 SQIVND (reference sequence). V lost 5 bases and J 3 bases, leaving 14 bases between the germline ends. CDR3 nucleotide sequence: TGTGCCAGTAGTCTCGGGACGCATATCAATCAGCCCCAGCATTTT. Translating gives CASSLGTHINQPQHF.

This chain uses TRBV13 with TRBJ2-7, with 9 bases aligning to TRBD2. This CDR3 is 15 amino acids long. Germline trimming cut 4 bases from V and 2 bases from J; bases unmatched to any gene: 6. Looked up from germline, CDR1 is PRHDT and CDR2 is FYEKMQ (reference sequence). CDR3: CASSYSTSGTYEQYF. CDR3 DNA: TGTGCCAGCAGCTACTCGACTAGCGGTACCTACGAGCAGTACTTC.

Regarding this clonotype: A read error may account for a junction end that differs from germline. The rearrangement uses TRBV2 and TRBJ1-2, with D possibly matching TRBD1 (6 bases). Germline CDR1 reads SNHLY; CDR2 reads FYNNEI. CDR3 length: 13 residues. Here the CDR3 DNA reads TGTGCCAGCAGGGAAGGACAGTATTATGGCTACACCTTC. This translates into CASREGQYYGYTF.

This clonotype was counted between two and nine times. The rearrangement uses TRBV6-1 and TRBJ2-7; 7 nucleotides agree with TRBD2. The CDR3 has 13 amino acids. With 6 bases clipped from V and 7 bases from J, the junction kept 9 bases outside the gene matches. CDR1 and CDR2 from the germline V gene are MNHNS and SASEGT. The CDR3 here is CASRGAGVWEQYF. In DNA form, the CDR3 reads TGTGCCAGCAGAGGGGCGGGAGTTTGGGAGCAGTACTTC.

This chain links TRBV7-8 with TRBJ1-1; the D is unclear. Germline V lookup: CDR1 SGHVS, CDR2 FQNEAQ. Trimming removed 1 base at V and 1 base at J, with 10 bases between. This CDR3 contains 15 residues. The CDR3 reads CASSLGRGRNTEAFF. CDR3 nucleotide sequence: TGTGCCAGCAGCTTAGGTCGGGGAAGGAACACTGAAGCTTTCTTT.

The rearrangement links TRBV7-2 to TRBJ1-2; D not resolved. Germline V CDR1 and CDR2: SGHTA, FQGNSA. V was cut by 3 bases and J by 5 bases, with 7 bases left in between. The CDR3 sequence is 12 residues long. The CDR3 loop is CASSFDVYGYTF. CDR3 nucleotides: TGTGCCAGCAGCTTTGACGTATATGGCTACACCTTC.

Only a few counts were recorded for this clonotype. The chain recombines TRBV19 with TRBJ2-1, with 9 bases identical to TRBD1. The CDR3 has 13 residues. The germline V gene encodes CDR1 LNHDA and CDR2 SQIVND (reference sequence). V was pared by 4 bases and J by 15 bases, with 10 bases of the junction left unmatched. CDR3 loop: CASSTGQGPSLFF. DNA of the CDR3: TGTGCCAGTAGTACCGGACAGGGGCCCTCCCTGTTCTTC.

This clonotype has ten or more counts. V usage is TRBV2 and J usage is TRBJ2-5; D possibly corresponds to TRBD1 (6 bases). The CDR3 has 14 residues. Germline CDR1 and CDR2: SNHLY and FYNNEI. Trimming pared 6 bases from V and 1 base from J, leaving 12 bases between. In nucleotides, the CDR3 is TGTGCCAGCAGGAGGACAGAGTTCCAAGAGACCCAGTACTTC. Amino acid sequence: CASRRTEFQETQYF.

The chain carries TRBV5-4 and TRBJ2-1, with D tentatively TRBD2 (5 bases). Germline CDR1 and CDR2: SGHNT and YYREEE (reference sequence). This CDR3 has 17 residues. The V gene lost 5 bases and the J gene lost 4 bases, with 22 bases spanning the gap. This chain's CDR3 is CASSPGGGGGPYNEQFF. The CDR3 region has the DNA TGTGCCAGCAGTCCCGGAGGCGGCGGCGGGCCTTACAATGAGCAGTTCTTC.

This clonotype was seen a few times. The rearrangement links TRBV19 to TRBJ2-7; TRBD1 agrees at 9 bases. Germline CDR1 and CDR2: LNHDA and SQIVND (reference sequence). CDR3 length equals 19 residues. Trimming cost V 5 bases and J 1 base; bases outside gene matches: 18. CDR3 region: CASSRYVGQGVAGSYEQYF. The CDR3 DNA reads TGTGCCAGTAGTCGGTATGTGGGACAGGGAGTCGCAGGGTCCTACGAGCAGTACTTC.

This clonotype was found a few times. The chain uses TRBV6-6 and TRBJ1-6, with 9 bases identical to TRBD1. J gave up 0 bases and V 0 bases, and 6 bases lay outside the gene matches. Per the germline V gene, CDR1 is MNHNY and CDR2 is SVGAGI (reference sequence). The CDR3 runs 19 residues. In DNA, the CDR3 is TGTGCCAGCAGTTACTCGATACAGGGGGCAAGCTCCTATAATTCACCCCTCCACTTT. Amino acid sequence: CASSYSIQGASSYNSPLHF.

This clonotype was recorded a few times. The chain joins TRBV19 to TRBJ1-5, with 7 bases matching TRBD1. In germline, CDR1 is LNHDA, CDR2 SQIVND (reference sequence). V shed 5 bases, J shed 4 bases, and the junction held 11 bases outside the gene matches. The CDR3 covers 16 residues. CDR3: CASSHVRGIGNQPQHF. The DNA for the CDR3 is TGTGCCAGTAGTCACGTCAGGGGGATCGGTAATCAGCCCCAGCATTTT. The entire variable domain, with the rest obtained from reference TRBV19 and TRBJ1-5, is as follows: DGGITQSPKYLFRKEGQNVTLSCEQNLNHDAMYWYRQDPGQGLRLIYYSQIVNDFQKGDIAEGYSVSREKKESFPLTVTSAQKNPTAFYLCASSHVRGIGNQPQHFGDGTRLSIL.